Given below is one TCR beta chain in context. Its target is unknown. The data stem from a study of post-analysis software for immune sequencing data. Study results and limitations: With TRBV5-6, TRBV5-1 and TRBV20-1 included, 5 or 6 TRBV segments were more frequent in patients than in controls.

V was pared by 5 bases and J by 6 bases, with 15 bases between. Germline CDR1 SGHTA, CDR2 FQGTGA. The CDR3 contains 14 residues. Tagging with unique molecular identifiers was a feature of the TCR beta cDNA libraries. TCRdb called the PCR reads again in MiXCR, with one record for every CDR3 protein. The data show 380,000 or so distinct CDR3 sequences, about a third seen once. The clonotype originates from a girl between 5 and 17 years old with multiple sclerosis. The sample consisted of blood. The rearrangement links TRBV7-3 to TRBJ2-3; TRBD2 is a possible D gene (6 bases). CDR3 region: CASSPGGSMDTQYF. CDR3 bases: TGTGCCAGCAGCCCCGGGGGTAGTATGGATACGCAGTATTTT.